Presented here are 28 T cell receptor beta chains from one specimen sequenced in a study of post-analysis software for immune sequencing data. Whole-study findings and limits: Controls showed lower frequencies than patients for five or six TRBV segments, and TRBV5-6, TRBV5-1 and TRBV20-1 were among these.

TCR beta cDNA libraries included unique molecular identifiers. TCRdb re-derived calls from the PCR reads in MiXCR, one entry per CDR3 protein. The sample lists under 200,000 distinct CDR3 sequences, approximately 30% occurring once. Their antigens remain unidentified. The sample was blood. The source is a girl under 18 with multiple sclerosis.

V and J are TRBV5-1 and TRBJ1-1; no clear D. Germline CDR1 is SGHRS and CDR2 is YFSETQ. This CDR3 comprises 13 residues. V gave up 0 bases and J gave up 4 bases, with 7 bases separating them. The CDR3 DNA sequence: TGCGCCAGCAGCTTGGCCGAAAGCACTGAAGCTTTCTTT. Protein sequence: CASSLAESTEAFF.

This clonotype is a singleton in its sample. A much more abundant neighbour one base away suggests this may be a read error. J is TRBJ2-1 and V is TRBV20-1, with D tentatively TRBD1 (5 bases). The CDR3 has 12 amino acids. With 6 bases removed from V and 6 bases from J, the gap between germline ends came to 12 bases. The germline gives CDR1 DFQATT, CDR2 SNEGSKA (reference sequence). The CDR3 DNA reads TGCAGTGCGCCGGGCAGGGCCAATGAGCAGTTCTTC. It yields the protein CSAPGRANEQFF.

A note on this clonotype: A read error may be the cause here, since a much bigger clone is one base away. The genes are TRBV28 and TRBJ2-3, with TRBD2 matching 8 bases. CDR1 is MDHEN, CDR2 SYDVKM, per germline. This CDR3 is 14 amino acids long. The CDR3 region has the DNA TGTGCCAGCAGTTACGGACTAGCTACAGATGCGCAGTATTTT. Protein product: CASSYGLATDAQYF.

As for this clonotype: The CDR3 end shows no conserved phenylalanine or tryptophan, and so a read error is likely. CDR3 loop: CANYRSDGANVLTY. The CDR3 region has the DNA TGCGCCAACTACCGCTCGGACGGGGCCAACGTCCTGACTTAC. V usage is TRBV5-1 and J usage is TRBJ2-6; no clear D gene. Per germline, CDR1 SGHRS and CDR2 YFSETQ. The CDR3 is 14 amino acids. The V end lost 9 bases, the J end lost 4 bases, and 14 bases lay between the germline ends.

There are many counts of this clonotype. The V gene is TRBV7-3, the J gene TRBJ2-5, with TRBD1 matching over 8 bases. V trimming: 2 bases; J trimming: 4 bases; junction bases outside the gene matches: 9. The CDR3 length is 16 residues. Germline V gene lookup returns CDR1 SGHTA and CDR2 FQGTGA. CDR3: CASSLLPRQGLETQYF. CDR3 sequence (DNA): TGTGCCAGCAGCTTATTGCCCCGACAGGGGTTAGAGACCCAGTACTTC.

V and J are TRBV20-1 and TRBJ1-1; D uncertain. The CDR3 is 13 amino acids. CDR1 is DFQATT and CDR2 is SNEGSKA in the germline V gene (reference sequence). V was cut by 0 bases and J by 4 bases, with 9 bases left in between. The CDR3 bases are TGCAGTGCTAGAGATTGGACCGCCACTGAAGCTTTCTTT. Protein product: CSARDWTATEAFF.

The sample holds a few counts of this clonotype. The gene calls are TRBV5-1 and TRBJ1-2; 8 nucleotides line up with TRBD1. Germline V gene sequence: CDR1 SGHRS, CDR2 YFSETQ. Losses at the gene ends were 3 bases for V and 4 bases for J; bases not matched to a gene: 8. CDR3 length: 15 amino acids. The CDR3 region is CASSSGQVGAYGYTF. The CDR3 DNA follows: TGCGCCAGCAGCTCGGGACAGGTGGGGGCCTATGGCTACACCTTC.

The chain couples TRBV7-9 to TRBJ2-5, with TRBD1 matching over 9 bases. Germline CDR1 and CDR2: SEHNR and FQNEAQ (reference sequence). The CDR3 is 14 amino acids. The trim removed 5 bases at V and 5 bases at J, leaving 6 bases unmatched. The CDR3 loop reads CASSGHGQGETQYF. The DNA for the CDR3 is TGTGCCAGCAGCGGGCACGGACAGGGGGAGACCCAGTACTTC.

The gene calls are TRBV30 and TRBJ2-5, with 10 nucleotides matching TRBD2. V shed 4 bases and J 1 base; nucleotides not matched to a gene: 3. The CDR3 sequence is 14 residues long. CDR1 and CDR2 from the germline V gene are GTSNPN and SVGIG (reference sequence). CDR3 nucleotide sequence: TGTGCCTGGACCCGGACTAGCGGCCAAGAGACCCAGTACTTC. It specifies CAWTRTSGQETQYF.

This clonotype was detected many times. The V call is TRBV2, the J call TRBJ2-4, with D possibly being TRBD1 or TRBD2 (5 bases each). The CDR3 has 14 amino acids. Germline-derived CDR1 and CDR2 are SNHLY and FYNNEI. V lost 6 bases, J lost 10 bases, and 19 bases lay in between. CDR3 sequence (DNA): TGTGCCAGCAGCCCCGAGATGGGGGAGACGATTCAGTACTTC. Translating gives CASSPEMGETIQYF.

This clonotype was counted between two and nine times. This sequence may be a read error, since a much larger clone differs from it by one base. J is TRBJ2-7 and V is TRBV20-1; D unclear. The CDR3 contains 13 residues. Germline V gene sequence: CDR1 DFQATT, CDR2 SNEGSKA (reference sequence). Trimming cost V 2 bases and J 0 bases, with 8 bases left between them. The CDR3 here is CSARKRPSYEQYF. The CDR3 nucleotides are TGCAGTGCTAGAAAGCGTCCCTCCTACGAGCAGTACTTC.

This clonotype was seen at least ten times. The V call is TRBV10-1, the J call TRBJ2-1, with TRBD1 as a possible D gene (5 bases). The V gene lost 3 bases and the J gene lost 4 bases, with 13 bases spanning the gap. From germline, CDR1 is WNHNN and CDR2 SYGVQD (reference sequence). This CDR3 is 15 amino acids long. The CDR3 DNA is TGCGCCAGCAGTGAAGGGGTCGGAGAGTACAATGAGCAGTTCTTC. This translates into CASSEGVGEYNEQFF.

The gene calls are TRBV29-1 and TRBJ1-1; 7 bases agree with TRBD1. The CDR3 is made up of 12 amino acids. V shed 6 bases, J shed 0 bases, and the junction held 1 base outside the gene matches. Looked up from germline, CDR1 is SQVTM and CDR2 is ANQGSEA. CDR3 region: CSVGQMNTEAFF. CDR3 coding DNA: TGCAGCGTGGGACAGATGAACACTGAAGCTTTCTTT. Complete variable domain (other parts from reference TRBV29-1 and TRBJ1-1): SAVISQKPSRDICQRGTSLTIQCQVDSQVTMMFWYRQQPGQSLTLIATANQGSEATYESGFVIDKFPISRPNLTFSTLTVSNMSPEDSSIYLCSVGQMNTEAFFGQGTRLTVV.

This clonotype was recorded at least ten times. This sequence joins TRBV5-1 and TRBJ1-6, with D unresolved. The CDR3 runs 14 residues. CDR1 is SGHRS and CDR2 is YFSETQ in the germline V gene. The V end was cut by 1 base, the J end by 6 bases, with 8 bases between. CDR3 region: CASSLRTVNSPLHF. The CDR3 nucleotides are TGCGCCAGCAGCTTGCGGACGGTTAATTCACCCCTCCACTTT. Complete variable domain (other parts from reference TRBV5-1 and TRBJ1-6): KAGVTQTPRYLIKTRGQQVTLSCSPISGHRSVSWYQQTPGQGLQFLFEYFSETQRNKGNFPGRFSGRQFSNSRSEMNVSTLELGDSALYLCASSLRTVNSPLHFGNGTRLTVT.

CDR3 sequence reads: CASTVGGQETQYF. For the CDR3, the DNA is TGCGCCAGCACGGTGGGGGGCCAAGAGACCCAGTACTTC. This chain connects TRBV5-1 to TRBJ2-5, with a weak D call TRBD2 (6 bases). In germline, CDR1 is SGHRS, CDR2 YFSETQ. Deletions cut 6 bases from V and 1 base from J, with 10 bases between. The CDR3 runs 13 residues.

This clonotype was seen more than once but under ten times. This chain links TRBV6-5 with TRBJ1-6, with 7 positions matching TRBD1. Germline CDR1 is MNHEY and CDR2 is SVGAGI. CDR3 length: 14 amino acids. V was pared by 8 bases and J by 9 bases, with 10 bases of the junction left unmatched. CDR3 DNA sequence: TGTGCCAGCGAATCGGGAGGGGGCGGTTCACCCCTCCACTTT. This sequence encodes CASESGGGGSPLHF.

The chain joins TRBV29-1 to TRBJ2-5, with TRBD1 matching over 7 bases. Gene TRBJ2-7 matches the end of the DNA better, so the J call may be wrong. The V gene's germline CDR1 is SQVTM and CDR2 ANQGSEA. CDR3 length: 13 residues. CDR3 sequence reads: CSVAQGFSYEQYF. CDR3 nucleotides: TGCAGCGTGGCACAGGGGTTTTCCTACGAGCAGTACTTC.

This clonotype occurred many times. The chain's CDR3 is CSVRARAGLYNEQFF. In DNA form, the CDR3 reads TGCAGCGTCCGCGCTCGGGCGGGACTCTACAATGAGCAGTTCTTC. The genes are TRBV29-1 and TRBJ2-1; D may be TRBD2 (6 bases). This CDR3 region has 15 residues. From germline, CDR1 is SQVTM and CDR2 ANQGSEA. The V gene lost 6 bases and the J gene lost 3 bases, with 18 bases spanning the gap.

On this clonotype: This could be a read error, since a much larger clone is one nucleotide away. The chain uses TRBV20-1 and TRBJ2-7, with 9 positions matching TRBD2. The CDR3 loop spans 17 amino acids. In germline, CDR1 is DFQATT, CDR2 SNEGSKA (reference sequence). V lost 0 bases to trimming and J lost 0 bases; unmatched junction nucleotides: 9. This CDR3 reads CSARDMARAGGSYEQYF. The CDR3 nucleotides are TGCAGTGCTAGAGATATGGCGCGAGCGGGAGGCTCCTACGAGCAGTACTTC.

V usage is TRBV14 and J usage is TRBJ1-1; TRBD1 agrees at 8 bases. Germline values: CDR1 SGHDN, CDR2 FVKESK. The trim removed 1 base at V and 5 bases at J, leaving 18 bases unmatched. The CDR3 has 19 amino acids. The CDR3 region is CASSQVYQSQGAKATEAFF. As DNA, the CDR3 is TGTGCCAGCAGCCAAGTATATCAGTCTCAGGGGGCGAAGGCGACTGAAGCTTTCTTT. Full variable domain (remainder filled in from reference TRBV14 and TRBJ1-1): EAGVTQFPSHSVIEKGQTVTLRCDPISGHDNLYWYRRVMGKEIKFLLHFVKESKQDESGMPNNRFLAERTGGTYSTLKVQPAELEDSGVYFCASSQVYQSQGAKATEAFFGQGTRLTVV.

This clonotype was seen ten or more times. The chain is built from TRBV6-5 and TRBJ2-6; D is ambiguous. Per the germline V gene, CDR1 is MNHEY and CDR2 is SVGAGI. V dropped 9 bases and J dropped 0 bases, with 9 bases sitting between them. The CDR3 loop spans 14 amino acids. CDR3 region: CASAHYSGANVLTF. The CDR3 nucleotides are TGTGCCAGTGCCCATTACTCTGGGGCCAACGTCCTGACTTTC.

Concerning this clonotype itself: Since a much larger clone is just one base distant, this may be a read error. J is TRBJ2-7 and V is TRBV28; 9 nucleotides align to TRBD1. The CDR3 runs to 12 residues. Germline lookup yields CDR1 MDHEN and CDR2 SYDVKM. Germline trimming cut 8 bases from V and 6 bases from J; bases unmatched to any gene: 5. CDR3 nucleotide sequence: TGTGCCAGCCAGACAGGGGGGGCCGAGCAGTACTTC. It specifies CASQTGGAEQYF.

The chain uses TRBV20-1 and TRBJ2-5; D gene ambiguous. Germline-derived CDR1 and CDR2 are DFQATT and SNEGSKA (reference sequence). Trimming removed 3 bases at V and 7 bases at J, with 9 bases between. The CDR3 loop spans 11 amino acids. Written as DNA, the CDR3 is TGCAGTGCTAGCTTGGGCCGGACCCAGTACTTC. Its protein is CSASLGRTQYF.

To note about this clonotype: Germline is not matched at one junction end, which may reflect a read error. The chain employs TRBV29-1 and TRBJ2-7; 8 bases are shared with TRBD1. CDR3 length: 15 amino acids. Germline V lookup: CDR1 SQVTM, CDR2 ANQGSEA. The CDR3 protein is CSVKDRDRSSYEQYF. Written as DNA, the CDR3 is TGCAGCGTTAAAGACCGGGACAGGAGCTCCTACGAGCAGTACTTC.

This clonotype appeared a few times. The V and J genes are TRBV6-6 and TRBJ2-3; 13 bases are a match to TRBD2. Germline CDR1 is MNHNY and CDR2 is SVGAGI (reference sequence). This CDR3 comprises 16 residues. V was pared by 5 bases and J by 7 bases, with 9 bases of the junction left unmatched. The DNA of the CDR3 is TGTGCCAGCAGTGACGCAACTAGCGGGAGGGCGAATACGCAGTATTTT. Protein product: CASSDATSGRANTQYF.

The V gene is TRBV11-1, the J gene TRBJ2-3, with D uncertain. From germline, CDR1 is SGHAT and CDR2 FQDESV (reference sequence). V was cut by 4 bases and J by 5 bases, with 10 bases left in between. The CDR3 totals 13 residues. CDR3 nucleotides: TGTGCCAGCAGCTCATGGATGAGAGATACGCAGTATTTT. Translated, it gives CASSSWMRDTQYF.

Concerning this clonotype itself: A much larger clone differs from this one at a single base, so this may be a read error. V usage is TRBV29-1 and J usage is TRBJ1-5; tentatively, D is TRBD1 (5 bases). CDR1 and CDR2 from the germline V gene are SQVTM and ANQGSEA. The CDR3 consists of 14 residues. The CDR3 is CSVVSQGVNQPRHF. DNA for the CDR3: TGCAGCGTTGTAAGCCAGGGAGTAAATCAGCCCCGGCATTTT.

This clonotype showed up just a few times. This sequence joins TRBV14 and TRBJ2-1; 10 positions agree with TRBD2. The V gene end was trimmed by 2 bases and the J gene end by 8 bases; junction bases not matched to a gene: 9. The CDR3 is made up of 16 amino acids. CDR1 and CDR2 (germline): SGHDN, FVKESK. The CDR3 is CASSQFLTSGKYEQFF. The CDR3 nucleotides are TGTGCCAGCAGCCAATTCCTCACTAGCGGGAAGTATGAGCAGTTCTTC.